The 30 T cell receptor beta chains listed next were all sequenced from one sample in a study of PD-L1 blockade in urothelial cancer. Repertoires were generated with immunoSEQ multiplex PCR, while TCRdb's copy carries only in-frame clones and drops some. This repertoire shows fewer than 130,000 clones, around 85% found once; its top ten account for 2% to 3%. Material: PBMCs, obtained around atezolizumab (anti-PD-L1) treatment. These receptors originate from a man between 45 and 60 years old with urothelial cancer.

The chain combines TRBV2 with TRBJ1-1; D remains ambiguous. Trimming cost V 4 bases and J 7 bases, with 7 bases left between them. Germline V gene data show CDR1 as SNHLY and CDR2 as FYNNEI. There are 11 residues in the CDR3. The CDR3 here is CASSGTIEAFF. Here the CDR3 DNA reads TGTGCCAGCAGTGGAACTATTGAAGCTTTCTTT.

The chain employs TRBV5-1 and TRBJ2-7; D possibly corresponds to TRBD1 (6 bases). From germline, CDR1 is SGHRS and CDR2 YFSETQ. The CDR3 extends over 12 amino acids. Deletions cut 1 base from V and 6 bases from J, with 8 bases between. The CDR3 loop reads CASSLTGSEQYF. The CDR3 nucleotides read TGCGCCAGCAGCTTGACAGGGTCCGAGCAGTACTTC.

As concerns this clone: Other DNA sequences of this sample code for an identical CDR3. J is TRBJ2-5 and V is TRBV18; tentatively, D is TRBD2 (5 bases). From germline, CDR1 is KGHSH and CDR2 LQKENI. Trimming took 6 bases from V and 2 from J, leaving 10 bases between them. This CDR3 has 13 amino acids. CDR3 loop: CASSPSQQETQYF. DNA for the CDR3: TGTGCCAGCTCCCCTAGCCAACAAGAGACCCAGTACTTC.

The chain links TRBV18 to TRBJ1-2; 8 nucleotides align to TRBD1. The germline gives CDR1 KGHSH, CDR2 LQKENI. Trimming cost V 2 bases and J 4 bases; bases outside gene matches: 6. The CDR3 has 15 amino acids. CDR3 in amino acids: CASSPTGQDLYGYTF. The CDR3 nucleotides are TGTGCCAGCTCACCAACGGGACAGGACCTCTATGGCTACACCTTC.

The chain has TRBV6-4 and TRBJ1-5, with D possibly TRBD1 on 6 matching bases. The V gene's germline CDR1 is MRHNA and CDR2 SNTAGT. The V and J ends lost 8 bases and 2 bases respectively, with 19 bases between them. The CDR3 is 16 residues long. CDR3: CASVGRKQGGNQPQHF. CDR3 nucleotide sequence: TGTGCCAGCGTTGGCCGGAAACAGGGAGGCAATCAGCCCCAGCATTTT.

This sequence joins TRBV5-1 and TRBJ1-1, with unresolved D. The V gene's germline CDR1 is SGHRS and CDR2 YFSETQ. The CDR3 covers 14 residues. With 0 bases removed from V and 1 base from J, the gap between germline ends came to 7 bases. Here the CDR3 reads CASSLGYRNTEAFF. CDR3 coding DNA: TGCGCCAGCAGCTTGGGTTACAGGAACACTGAAGCTTTCTTT.

V usage is TRBV6-6 and J usage is TRBJ2-7, with no clear D. This CDR3 spans 14 amino acids. Per germline, CDR1 MNHNY and CDR2 SVGAGI (reference sequence). Deletions cut 5 bases from V and 2 bases from J, with 13 bases between. CDR3 sequence (DNA): TGTGCCAGCAGTCAACCGGGTCTTACCTACGAGCAGTACTTC. Amino acids: CASSQPGLTYEQYF.

The rearrangement joins TRBV13 to TRBJ2-1; no clear D gene. CDR3 length: 13 amino acids. With 1 base removed from V and 3 bases from J, the gap between germline ends came to 4 bases. The germline gives CDR1 PRHDT, CDR2 FYEKMQ (reference sequence). In nucleotides, the CDR3 is TGTGCCAGCAGCTTAGCCCTCTACAATGAGCAGTTCTTC. Translation: CASSLALYNEQFF.

The CDR3 DNA follows: TGTGCCAGCAGTGACCGGGACAGGGTGGTTCAGCCCCAGCATTTT. As protein: CASSDRDRVVQPQHF. The rearrangement joins TRBV6-1 to TRBJ1-5, with TRBD1 matching 9 bases. CDR3 size: 15 residues. CDR1 MNHNS and CDR2 SASEGT come from the germline V gene. With 3 bases clipped from V and 6 bases from J, the junction kept 6 bases outside the gene matches.

This chain links TRBV19 with TRBJ1-2; 7 bases map to TRBD1. Germline lookup yields CDR1 LNHDA and CDR2 SQIVND (reference sequence). J was trimmed by 4 bases and V by 6 bases; bases with no gene match: 8. This CDR3 has 14 amino acids. The CDR3 sequence: CASSGQASTYGYTF. The CDR3 bases are TGTGCCAGTAGCGGACAGGCCAGTACCTATGGCTACACCTTC.

CDR3 bases: TGCGCCAGCAGCTTGGTGGGCCAGAACGGGGAGCTGTTTTTT. Encoded protein: CASSLVGQNGELFF. This chain uses TRBV5-1 with TRBJ2-2, with D unresolved. Germline CDR1 SGHRS, CDR2 YFSETQ. The V and J ends lost 0 bases and 7 bases respectively, with 10 bases between them. The CDR3 is 14 residues long. The full variable domain, completed using reference TRBV5-1 and TRBJ2-2, is KAGVTQTPRYLIKTRGQQVTLSCSPISGHRSVSWYQQTPGQGLQFLFEYFSETQRNKGNFPGRFSGRQFSNSRSEMNVSTLELGDSALYLCASSLVGQNGELFFGEGSRLTVL.

The V and J genes are TRBV27 and TRBJ2-1; 8 nucleotides line up with TRBD2. This CDR3 has 16 residues. The V segment lost 2 bases and the J segment 9 bases; nucleotides outside the gene matches: 12. Germline lookup yields CDR1 MNHEY and CDR2 SMNVEV (reference sequence). Here the CDR3 reads CASSLLFRASGFEQFF. CDR3 sequence (DNA): TGTGCCAGCAGTTTACTTTTTAGGGCTAGCGGGTTTGAGCAGTTCTTC.

V usage is TRBV7-6 and J usage is TRBJ2-5; D ambiguous. V shed 7 bases and J shed 4 bases, with 16 bases lying between them. CDR3 length: 14 amino acids. CDR1 SGHVS and CDR2 FNYEAQ come from the germline V gene. The CDR3 bases are TGTGCCAGCAAAATTTTGTCAGTCTCAGAGACCCAGTACTTC. Protein: CASKILSVSETQYF.

This clone occurred a few times. This chain joins TRBV10-2 and TRBJ2-2, with TRBD2 matching over 7 bases. The CDR3 totals 15 residues. Germline V lookup: CDR1 WSHSY, CDR2 SAAADI. The J segment lost 5 bases and the V segment lost 3 bases, leaving 6 bases of the junction unmatched. The CDR3 DNA follows: TGCGCCAGCAGTGAAGGAGCGGGAAGGACCGGGGAGCTGTTTTTT. As protein: CASSEGAGRTGELFF.

V gene TRBV7-9 combines with J gene TRBJ2-7, with 9 bases aligning to TRBD2. CDR3 size: 15 residues. Germline lookup yields CDR1 SEHNR and CDR2 FQNEAQ (reference sequence). V lost 5 bases and J lost 4; bases outside the gene matches: 9. CDR3 amino acids: CASSAGAGGRYEQYF. The CDR3 region has the DNA TGTGCCAGCAGCGCCGGGGCGGGAGGGAGGTACGAGCAGTACTTC.

The J gene is TRBJ1-1, the V gene TRBV6-6; 7 bases agree with TRBD1. The CDR3 is 15 residues long. CDR1 is MNHNY and CDR2 is SVGAGI in the germline V gene (reference sequence). After removal of 2 bases from V and 5 bases from J, the junction contained 8 bases not matched to a gene. As DNA, the CDR3 is TGTGCCAGCAGTTACCCCCTAGGGGGCGATACTGAAGCTTTCTTT. This encodes CASSYPLGGDTEAFF.

This chain connects TRBV11-2 to TRBJ2-3; TRBD2 might be the D (6 bases). The germline CDR1 and CDR2 sequences are SGHAT and FQNNGV. The CDR3 is 13 amino acids. Trimming left V 7 bases short and J 8 bases short, with 16 bases between. The CDR3 protein is CASKAGGQVTQYF. The CDR3 DNA is TGTGCCAGCAAAGCCGGGGGTCAGGTTACGCAGTATTTT.

For the CDR3, the DNA is TGTGCCAGCAGTTACTCAGGGAGGGAAGGCCAGCCCCAGCATTTT. This sequence encodes CASSYSGREGQPQHF. The rearrangement uses TRBV6-5 and TRBJ1-5; no firm D call. V gave up 0 bases and J gave up 7 bases, with 13 bases separating them. The V gene's germline CDR1 is MNHEY and CDR2 SVGAGI. The CDR3 covers 15 residues.

The chain joins TRBV7-2 to TRBJ1-2; 8 nucleotides match TRBD1. Per the germline V gene, CDR1 is SGHTA and CDR2 is FQGNSA. The CDR3 has 16 residues. V was pared by 0 bases and J by 2 bases, with 5 bases of the junction left unmatched. The CDR3 protein is CASSLAGQGANYGYTF. DNA for the CDR3: TGTGCCAGCAGCTTAGCGGGCCAGGGGGCGAACTATGGCTACACCTTC.

V gene TRBV30 combines with J gene TRBJ2-7, with 7 bases matching TRBD1. J gave up 0 bases and V 6 bases, and 5 bases lay outside the gene matches. The CDR3 has 13 residues. CDR1 and CDR2 from the germline V gene are GTSNPN and SVGIG (reference sequence). For the CDR3, the DNA is TGTGCCTGCCTCCGGGACAGCTCCTACGAGCAGTACTTC. Its protein is CACLRDSSYEQYF.

This rearrangement joins TRBV19 to TRBJ2-1, with 11 bases lining up with TRBD2. V lost 4 bases, J lost 0 bases, and 2 bases stayed unmatched. The V gene's germline CDR1 is LNHDA and CDR2 SQIVND (reference sequence). The CDR3 contains 16 residues. The CDR3 DNA sequence: TGTGCCAGTAGTACTAGCGGGAGGCCCTCCTACAATGAGCAGTTCTTC. This gives the protein CASSTSGRPSYNEQFF.

V usage is TRBV9 and J usage is TRBJ2-7, with D unresolved. This CDR3 is built from 14 residues. Trimming cost V 3 bases and J 4 bases, with 14 bases left between them. The V gene's germline CDR1 is SGDLS and CDR2 YYNGEE. Here the CDR3 DNA reads TGTGCCAGCAGCGCCAACAGAATACCTTACGAGCAGTACTTC. Protein product: CASSANRIPYEQYF.

This clone is a singleton in its sample. The genes are TRBV5-1 and TRBJ2-2, with TRBD1 as a possible D gene (5 bases). The germline gives CDR1 SGHRS, CDR2 YFSETQ. The CDR3 extends over 17 amino acids. V shed 2 bases and J shed 5 bases, with 19 bases lying between them. CDR3 coding DNA: TGCGCCAGCAGCTTAGGGGCCCCAGGCAGAGCTACCGGGGAGCTGTTTTTT. Encoded protein: CASSLGAPGRATGELFF.

This chain links TRBV30 with TRBJ1-1; no definite D call. This CDR3 region has 15 residues. Per germline, CDR1 GTSNPN and CDR2 SVGIG (reference sequence). V was cut by 0 bases and J by 9 bases, with 20 bases left in between. In nucleotides, the CDR3 is TGTGCCTGGAGTGTACTAGAGGGAACCCGAGGGAAAGCTTTCTTT. It encodes CAWSVLEGTRGKAFF.

The chain employs TRBV28 and TRBJ2-3, with 10 bases that match TRBD2. This CDR3 has 18 residues. Germline V CDR1 and CDR2: MDHEN, SYDVKM. J was trimmed by 3 bases and V by 4 bases; bases with no gene match: 13. CDR3 protein: CASSSQPYTSGATDTQYF. The CDR3 DNA reads TGTGCCAGCAGTTCCCAACCCTATACTAGCGGGGCTACAGATACGCAGTATTTT.

This clone has only a few counts. The chain is built from TRBV6-1 and TRBJ1-6; the D is unclear. This CDR3 contains 14 residues. CDR1 is MNHNS and CDR2 is SASEGT in the germline V gene. V lost 5 bases, J lost 10 bases, and 15 bases lay in between. The CDR3 is CASSPREDRSPLHF. Here the CDR3 DNA reads TGTGCCAGCAGTCCCCGCGAGGATCGGTCACCCCTCCACTTT.

V and J are TRBV28 and TRBJ1-6; D might be TRBD1 (5 bases). V lost 2 bases to trimming and J lost 6 bases, with 11 bases between them. The length of the CDR3 is 15 residues. Germline V lookup: CDR1 MDHEN, CDR2 SYDVKM. The DNA of the CDR3 is TGTGCCAGCAGTTTAGGGGGACTGATTAATTCACCCCTCCACTTT. This gives the protein CASSLGGLINSPLHF.

The chain uses TRBV5-4 and TRBJ2-1, with D unresolved. CDR1 is SGHNT and CDR2 is YYREEE in the germline V gene (reference sequence). This CDR3 is built from 15 residues. V lost 0 bases and J lost 5, with 12 bases in between. The CDR3 sequence is CASSLGGRINNEQFF. The CDR3, as DNA: TGTGCCAGCAGCTTGGGAGGTCGGATCAACAATGAGCAGTTCTTC.

The chain uses TRBV5-1 and TRBJ2-3; TRBD2 matches at 8 bases. This CDR3 has 15 residues. Germline V CDR1 and CDR2: SGHRS, YFSETQ. J gave up 5 bases and V 4 bases, and 9 bases lay outside the gene matches. CDR3 coding DNA: TGCGCCAGCAGCCCACAAGCGGGAGCGGTAGATACGCAGTATTTT. Translation: CASSPQAGAVDTQYF.

J is TRBJ2-4 and V is TRBV19; TRBD1 matches 7 bases. There are 16 residues in the CDR3. The germline gives CDR1 LNHDA, CDR2 SQIVND (reference sequence). Trimming took 8 bases from V and 5 from J; bases not matched to a gene: 15. CDR3 DNA: TGTGCCAGTCCCGTACTCTCAGGGGGTGGGCAAAACATTCAGTACTTC. Translated, it gives CASPVLSGGGQNIQYF.